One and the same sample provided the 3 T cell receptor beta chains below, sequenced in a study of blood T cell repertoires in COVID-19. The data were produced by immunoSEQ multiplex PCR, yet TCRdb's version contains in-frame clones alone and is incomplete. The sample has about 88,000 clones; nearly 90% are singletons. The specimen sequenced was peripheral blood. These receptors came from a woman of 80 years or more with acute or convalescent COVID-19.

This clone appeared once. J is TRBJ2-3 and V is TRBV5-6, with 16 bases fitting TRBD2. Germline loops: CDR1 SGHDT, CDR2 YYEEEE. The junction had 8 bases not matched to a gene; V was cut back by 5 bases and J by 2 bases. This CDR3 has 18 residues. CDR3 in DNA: TGTGCCAGCAGAGAGGGACTAGCGGGAGGGCTCGTCACAGATACGCAGTATTTT. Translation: CASREGLAGGLVTDTQYF. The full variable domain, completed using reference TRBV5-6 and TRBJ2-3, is DAGVTQSPTHLIKTRGQQVTLRCSPKSGHDTVSWYQQALGQGPQFIFQYYEEEERQRGNFPDRFSGHQFPNYSSELNVNALLLGDSALYLCASREGLAGGLVTDTQYFGPGTRLTVL.

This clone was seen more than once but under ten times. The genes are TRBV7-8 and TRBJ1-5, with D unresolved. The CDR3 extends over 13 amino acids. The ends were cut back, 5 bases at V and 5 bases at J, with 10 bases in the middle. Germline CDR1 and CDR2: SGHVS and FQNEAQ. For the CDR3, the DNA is TGTGCCAGCAGCCGACAAAGAGATCAGCCCCAGCATTTT. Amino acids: CASSRQRDQPQHF.

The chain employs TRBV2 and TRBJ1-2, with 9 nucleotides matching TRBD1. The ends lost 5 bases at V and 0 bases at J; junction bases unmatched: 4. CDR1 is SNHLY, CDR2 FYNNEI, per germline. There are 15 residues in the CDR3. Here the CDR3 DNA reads TGTGCCAGCAGTACCGACAGGGGGGCTAACTATGGCTACACCTTC. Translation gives CASSTDRGANYGYTF. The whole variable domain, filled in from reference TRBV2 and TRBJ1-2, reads EPEVTQTPSHQVTQMGQEVILRCVPISNHLYFYWYRQILGQKVEFLVSFYNNEISEKSEIFDDQFSVERPDGSNFTLKIRSTKLEDSAMYFCASSTDRGANYGYTFGSGTRLTVV.